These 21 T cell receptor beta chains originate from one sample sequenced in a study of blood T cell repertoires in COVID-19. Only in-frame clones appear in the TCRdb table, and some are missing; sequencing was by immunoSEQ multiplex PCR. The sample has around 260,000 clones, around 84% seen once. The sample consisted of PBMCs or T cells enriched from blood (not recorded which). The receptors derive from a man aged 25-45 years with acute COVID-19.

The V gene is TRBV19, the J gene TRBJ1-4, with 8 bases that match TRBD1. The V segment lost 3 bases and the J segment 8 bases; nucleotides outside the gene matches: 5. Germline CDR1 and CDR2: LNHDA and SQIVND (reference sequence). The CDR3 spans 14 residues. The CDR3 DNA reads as TGTGCCAGTAGTATCGGACAGGGAAGCGAAAAACTGTTTTTT. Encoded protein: CASSIGQGSEKLFF.

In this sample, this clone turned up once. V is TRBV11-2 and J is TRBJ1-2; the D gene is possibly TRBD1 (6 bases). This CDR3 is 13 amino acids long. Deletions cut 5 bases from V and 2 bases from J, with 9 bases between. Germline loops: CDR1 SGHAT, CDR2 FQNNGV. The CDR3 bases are TGTGCCAGCAGCCCTGGACAGAACTATGGCTACACCTTC. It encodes CASSPGQNYGYTF.

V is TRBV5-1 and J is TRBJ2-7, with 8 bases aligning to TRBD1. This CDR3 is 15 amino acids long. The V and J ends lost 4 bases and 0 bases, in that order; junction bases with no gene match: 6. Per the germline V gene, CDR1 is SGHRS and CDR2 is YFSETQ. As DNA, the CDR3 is TGCGCCAGCAGCCCGGGACAGGAGAGCTCCTACGAGCAGTACGTC. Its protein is CASSPGQESSYEQYV.

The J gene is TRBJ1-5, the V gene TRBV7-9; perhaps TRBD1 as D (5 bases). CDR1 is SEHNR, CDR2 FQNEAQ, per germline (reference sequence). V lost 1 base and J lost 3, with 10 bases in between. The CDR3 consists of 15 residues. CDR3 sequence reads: CASSLDGQTNQPQHF. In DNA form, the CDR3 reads TGTGCCAGCAGCTTAGATGGACAAACCAATCAGCCCCAGCATTTT.

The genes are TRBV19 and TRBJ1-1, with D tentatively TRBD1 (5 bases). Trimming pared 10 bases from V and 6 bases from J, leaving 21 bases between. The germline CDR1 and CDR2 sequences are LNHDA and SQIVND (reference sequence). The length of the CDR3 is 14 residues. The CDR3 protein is CATTSGPWGAEAFF. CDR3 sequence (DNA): TGTGCCACCACCTCGGGTCCTTGGGGCGCTGAAGCTTTCTTT.

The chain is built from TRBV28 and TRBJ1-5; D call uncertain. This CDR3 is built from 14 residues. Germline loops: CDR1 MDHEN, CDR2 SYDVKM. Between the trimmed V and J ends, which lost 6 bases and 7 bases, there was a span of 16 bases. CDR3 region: CASRPQVGGQPQHF. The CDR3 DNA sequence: TGTGCCAGCAGGCCGCAGGTGGGCGGGCAGCCCCAGCATTTT.

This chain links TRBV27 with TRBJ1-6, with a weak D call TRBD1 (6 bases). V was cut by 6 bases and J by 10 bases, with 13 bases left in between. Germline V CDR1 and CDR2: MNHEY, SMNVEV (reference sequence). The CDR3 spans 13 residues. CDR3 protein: CASSPGDQSPLHF. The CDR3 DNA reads TGTGCCAGCAGCCCAGGGGATCAGTCACCCCTCCACTTT.

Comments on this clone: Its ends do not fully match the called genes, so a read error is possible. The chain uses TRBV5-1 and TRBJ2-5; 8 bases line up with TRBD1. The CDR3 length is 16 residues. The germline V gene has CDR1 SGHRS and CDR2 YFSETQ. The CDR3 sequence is CASSRNQGAAQETQYF. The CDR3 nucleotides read TGTGCCAGCAGCCGCAATCAGGGGGCTGCGCAAGAGACCCAGTACTTC.

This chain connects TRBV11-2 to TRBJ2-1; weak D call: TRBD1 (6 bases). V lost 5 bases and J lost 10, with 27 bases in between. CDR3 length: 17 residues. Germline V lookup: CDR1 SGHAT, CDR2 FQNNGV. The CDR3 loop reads CASSPLSGTSTRGEQFF. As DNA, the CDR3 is TGTGCCAGCAGCCCGCTATCCGGGACATCAACCCGAGGGGAGCAGTTCTTC.

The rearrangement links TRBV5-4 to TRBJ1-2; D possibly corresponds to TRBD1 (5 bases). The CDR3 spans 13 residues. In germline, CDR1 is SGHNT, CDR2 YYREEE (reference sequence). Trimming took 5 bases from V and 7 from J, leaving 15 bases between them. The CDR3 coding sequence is TGTGCCAGCAGGTCGCCCCAGGGTCTTGGCTACACCTTC. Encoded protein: CASRSPQGLGYTF.

The CDR3 here is CASSSLGGETQYF. For the CDR3, the DNA is TGTGCCAGCTCATCGCTAGGGGGAGAGACCCAGTACTTC. This chain connects TRBV18 to TRBJ2-5, with D tentatively TRBD1 (6 bases). The CDR3 covers 13 residues. Per the germline V gene, CDR1 is KGHSH and CDR2 is LQKENI. Trimming removed 5 bases from V and 4 bases from J, with 11 bases in between. The full variable domain, rest sourced from reference TRBV18 and TRBJ2-5, is NAGVMQNPRHLVRRRGQEARLRCSPMKGHSHVYWYRQLPEEGLKFMVYLQKENIIDESGMPKERFSAEFPKEGPSILRIQQVVRGDSAAYFCASSSLGGETQYFGPGTRLLVL.

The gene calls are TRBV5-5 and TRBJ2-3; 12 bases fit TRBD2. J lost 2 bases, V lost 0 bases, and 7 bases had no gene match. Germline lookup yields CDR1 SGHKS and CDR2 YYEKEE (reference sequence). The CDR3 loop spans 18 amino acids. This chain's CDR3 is CASSLVGTSGFSTDTQYF. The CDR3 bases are TGTGCCAGCAGCTTGGTGGGGACTAGCGGGTTTTCCACAGATACGCAGTATTTT. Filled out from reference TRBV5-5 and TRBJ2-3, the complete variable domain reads DAGVTQSPTHLIKTRGQQVTLRCSPISGHKSVSWYQQVLGQGPQFIFQYYEKEERGRGNFPDRFSARQFPNYSSELNVNALLLGDSALYLCASSLVGTSGFSTDTQYFGPGTRLTVL.

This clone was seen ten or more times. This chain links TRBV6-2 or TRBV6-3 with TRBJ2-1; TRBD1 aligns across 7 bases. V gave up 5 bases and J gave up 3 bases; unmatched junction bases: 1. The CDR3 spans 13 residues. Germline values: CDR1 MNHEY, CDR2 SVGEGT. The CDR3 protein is CASSGQDYNEQFF. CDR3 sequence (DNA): TGTGCCAGCAGTGGACAGGACTACAATGAGCAGTTCTTC.

This chain's CDR3 is CASSQGQELSYEQYV. CDR3 DNA: TGTGCCAGCAGCCAGGGACAGGAACTCTCCTACGAGCAGTACGTC. The chain joins TRBV5-5 to TRBJ2-7; 8 bases align to TRBD1. V dropped 4 bases and J dropped 0; count of bases not matched to a gene: 6. CDR1 is SGHKS and CDR2 is YYEKEE in the germline V gene (reference sequence). The CDR3 runs to 15 residues.

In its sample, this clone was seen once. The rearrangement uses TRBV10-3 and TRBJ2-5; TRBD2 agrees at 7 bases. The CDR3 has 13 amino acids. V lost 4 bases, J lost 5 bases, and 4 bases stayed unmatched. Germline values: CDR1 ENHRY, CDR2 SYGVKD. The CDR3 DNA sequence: TGTGCCATCAGTGCGGAGGGAGGGGAGACCCAGTACTTC. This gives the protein CAISAEGGETQYF.

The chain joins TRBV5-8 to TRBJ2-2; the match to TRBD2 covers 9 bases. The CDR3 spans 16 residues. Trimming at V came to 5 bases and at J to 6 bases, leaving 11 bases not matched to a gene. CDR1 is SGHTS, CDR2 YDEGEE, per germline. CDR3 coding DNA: TGTGCCAGCAGACTAGCGGGCCCTGGAGTCCCCGGGGAGCTGTTTTTT. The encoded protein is CASRLAGPGVPGELFF.

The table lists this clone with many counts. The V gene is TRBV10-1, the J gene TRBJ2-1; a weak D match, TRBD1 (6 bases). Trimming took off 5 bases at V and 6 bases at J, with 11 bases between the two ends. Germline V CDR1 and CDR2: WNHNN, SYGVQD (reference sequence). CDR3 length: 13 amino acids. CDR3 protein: CASSSGTTNEQFF. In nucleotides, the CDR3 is TGCGCCAGCAGTTCCGGGACAACCAATGAGCAGTTCTTC.

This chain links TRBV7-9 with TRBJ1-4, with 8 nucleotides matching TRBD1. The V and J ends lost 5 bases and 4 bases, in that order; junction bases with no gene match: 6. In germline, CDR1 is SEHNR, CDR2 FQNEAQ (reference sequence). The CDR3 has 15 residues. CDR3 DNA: TGTGCCAGCAGCCCGGACAGGGCACTTAATGAAAAACTGTTTTTT. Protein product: CASSPDRALNEKLFF.

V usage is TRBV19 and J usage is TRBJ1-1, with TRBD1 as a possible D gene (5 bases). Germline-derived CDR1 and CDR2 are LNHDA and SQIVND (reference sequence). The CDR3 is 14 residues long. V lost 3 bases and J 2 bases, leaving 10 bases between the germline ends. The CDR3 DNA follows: TGTGCCAGTAGTATGGTCCAGGGCAACACTGAAGCTTTCTTT. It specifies CASSMVQGNTEAFF.

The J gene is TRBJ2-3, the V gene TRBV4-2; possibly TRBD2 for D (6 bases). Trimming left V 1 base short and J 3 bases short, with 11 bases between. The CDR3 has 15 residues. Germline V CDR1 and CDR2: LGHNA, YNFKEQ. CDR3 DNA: TGTGCCAGCAGCCAAGTGCGGGGCCGTACAGATACGCAGTATTTT. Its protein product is CASSQVRGRTDTQYF.

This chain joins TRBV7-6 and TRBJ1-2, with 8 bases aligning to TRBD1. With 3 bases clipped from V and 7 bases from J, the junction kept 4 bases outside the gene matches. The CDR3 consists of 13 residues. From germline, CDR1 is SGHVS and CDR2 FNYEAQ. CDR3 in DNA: TGTGCCAGCAGCTTGGACAGGGTTGGTGGCTACACCTTC. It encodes CASSLDRVGGYTF.